The TCR beta chain described here comes from a study of cytomegalovirus exposure and HLA in healthy donors. Every donor was a healthy person donating bone marrow. Worth noting for this clone: The antigen remains undetermined.

It was with 60 Vbeta and 13 Jbeta primers that the PCR ran. The table came from immunoSEQ multiplex PCR; TCRdb's copy has only in-frame clones and leaves some out. The data show roughly 140,000 clones, around 72% seen once. Study conclusions and caveats: Among immune exposure information, only CMV serostatus was available. Earlier analysis looked at TCR beta V segments, and most were productive about 90% or about 30% of the time.

This receptor was identified in a man between 35 and 55 years old in good health and CMV-seronegative. The material sequenced was PBMCs.

Written as DNA, the CDR3 is TGTGCCAGCAGCCAGACAGGGGGGTCCTACAATGAGCAGTTCTTC. Encoded protein: CASSQTGGSYNEQFF. The chain couples TRBV2 to TRBJ2-1, with 9 bases matching TRBD1. V lost 6 bases and J lost 1; bases outside the gene matches: 4. The CDR3 consists of 15 residues. Germline assignment: CDR1 SNHLY and CDR2 FYNNEI. The full variable domain, in which reference TRBV2 and TRBJ2-1 provide the parts outside the CDR3, is EPEVTQTPSHQVTQMGQEVILRCVPISNHLYFYWYRQILGQKVEFLVSFYNNEISEKSEIFDDQFSVERPDGSNFTLKIRSTKLEDSAMYFCASSQTGGSYNEQFFGPGTRLTVL.